Below, 27 T cell receptor beta chains from the same sample are listed, as sequenced in a study of T-cell reconstitution after alpha-beta-depleted transplantation in children. The library targeted TCRbeta and was prepared with unique molecular identifiers. TCRdb ran MiXCR on the PCR reads and lists one entry per CDR3 protein. The data show approximately 500,000 distinct CDR3 sequences, approximately 10% seen once. This specimen consisted of PBMCs, obtained before TCRalphabeta/CD19-depleted stem cell transplant. Receptor source: a child under 10 years old with inherited bone marrow failure, due to receive a stem cell transplant.

This clonotype was recorded many times. The chain is built from TRBV4-3 and TRBJ2-1, with unresolved D. Trimming removed 1 base from V and 8 bases from J, with 12 bases in between. CDR1 and CDR2 (germline): LGHNA, YSLEER. This CDR3 has 14 amino acids. The CDR3 loop is CASSQVQNRDEQFF. CDR3 in DNA: TGCGCCAGCAGCCAAGTACAGAACCGCGATGAGCAGTTCTTC.

At least ten counts were recorded for this clonotype. The chain is built from TRBV3-1 and TRBJ2-5; 9 bases map to TRBD1. The germline gives CDR1 LGHDT, CDR2 YNNKEL (reference sequence). V gave up 1 base and J gave up 7 bases; unmatched junction bases: 10. The CDR3 length is 16 residues. CDR3 region: CASSQVKGTGILTQYF. CDR3 nucleotides: TGTGCCAGCAGCCAAGTGAAAGGGACAGGGATTTTGACCCAGTACTTC.

The chain links TRBV12-3 or TRBV12-4 to TRBJ2-7; D may match TRBD1 or TRBD2 (5 bases each). The V end was cut by 6 bases, the J end by 1 base, with 16 bases between. This CDR3 is 15 amino acids long. The CDR3 DNA is TGTGCCAGCAGGAGAGGTGGGGACGGTTCCTACGAGCAGTACTTC. Translated, it gives CASRRGGDGSYEQYF.

This clonotype showed up many times. This chain joins TRBV27 and TRBJ2-7; D gene unclear. Germline assignment: CDR1 MNHEY and CDR2 SMNVEV (reference sequence). This CDR3 has 13 residues. Deletions cut 4 bases from V and 6 bases from J, with 13 bases between. The CDR3, as DNA: TGTGCCAGCAGTTCTTTCCCATTTCGCGAGCAGTACTTC. Protein: CASSSFPFREQYF.

This clonotype has at least ten counts. V usage is TRBV10-3 and J usage is TRBJ2-1; 13 bases are shared with TRBD2. This CDR3 is built from 19 residues. The V segment lost 0 bases and the J segment 0 bases; nucleotides outside the gene matches: 5. Germline lookup yields CDR1 ENHRY and CDR2 SYGVKD. The CDR3 region is CAISESTSGRHISYNEQFF. For the CDR3, the DNA is TGTGCCATCAGTGAGTCGACTAGCGGGAGGCACATCTCCTACAATGAGCAGTTCTTC.

This clonotype has just a few counts. V and J are TRBV19 and TRBJ2-1, with 7 bases lining up with TRBD1. The CDR3 length is 15 residues. J was trimmed by 5 bases and V by 5 bases; bases with no gene match: 9. The germline gives CDR1 LNHDA, CDR2 SQIVND (reference sequence). The CDR3, as DNA: TGTGCCAGTAGTCGGAACAGGGGCGTTAACAATGAGCAGTTCTTC. It specifies CASSRNRGVNNEQFF.

This clonotype appeared many times. In DNA, the CDR3 is TGCGCCAGCAGCTTGGTTGGGCTAGCGGGCCTAAAGGGGTTCAACATTCAGTACTTC. Encoded protein: CASSLVGLAGLKGFNIQYF. The chain joins TRBV5-1 to TRBJ2-4, with TRBD2 identical over 8 bases. The V and J ends lost 0 bases and 7 bases, in that order; junction bases with no gene match: 18. The CDR3 contains 19 residues. Germline V gene sequence: CDR1 SGHRS, CDR2 YFSETQ.

This clonotype was detected only a few times. The chain links TRBV11-2 to TRBJ2-1; D gene uncertain. V gave up 1 base and J gave up 10 bases, with 8 bases separating them. CDR1 and CDR2 from the germline V gene are SGHAT and FQNNGV. CDR3 length: 12 amino acids. This chain's CDR3 is CASSLAFREQFF. CDR3 sequence (DNA): TGTGCCAGCAGCTTAGCCTTCAGGGAGCAGTTCTTC.

Concerning this clonotype: A much larger clone lies a single base off, so this may be a read error. This chain joins TRBV9 and TRBJ2-3; D not certain. The V and J ends lost 3 bases and 1 base respectively, with 12 bases between them. The V gene's germline CDR1 is SGDLS and CDR2 YYNGEE. This CDR3 region has 15 residues. This CDR3 reads CASSESSSGTDTQYF. The CDR3 DNA is TGTGCCAGCAGCGAGTCCTCATCCGGCACAGATACGCAGTATTTT.

The V and J genes are TRBV5-1 and TRBJ2-1; 9 bases are a match to TRBD2. The germline V gene encodes CDR1 SGHRS and CDR2 YFSETQ. The CDR3 covers 16 residues. V shed 1 base and J 12 bases; nucleotides not matched to a gene: 14. This chain's CDR3 is CASSLLPSGIREMQFF. CDR3 sequence (DNA): TGCGCCAGCAGCTTGCTGCCTAGCGGGATCCGCGAAATGCAGTTCTTC.

Many counts were recorded for this clonotype. J is TRBJ2-4 and V is TRBV7-6, with D uncertain. The germline V and J ends were trimmed by 0 bases and 9 bases, with 12 bases remaining between them. Germline V gene sequence: CDR1 SGHVS, CDR2 FNYEAQ. The CDR3 extends over 14 amino acids. CDR3 coding DNA: TGTGCCAGCAGCTTAGCGTCAGGAGCGACCATTCAGTACTTC. It translates to CASSLASGATIQYF.

V and J are TRBV5-4 and TRBJ2-3; D is perhaps TRBD1 (6 bases). Trimming shortened V by 0 bases and J by 11 bases, and 16 bases separated the two germline ends. The V gene's germline CDR1 is SGHNT and CDR2 YYREEE (reference sequence). The CDR3 is 14 amino acids. The CDR3 spells CASSLAGAQGKQYF. DNA of the CDR3: TGTGCCAGCAGCTTGGCCGGAGCACAGGGTAAGCAGTATTTT.

This clonotype was observed at least ten times. The chain combines TRBV4-3 with TRBJ2-5; 8 bases line up with TRBD2. Germline V gives CDR1 LGHNA, CDR2 YSLEER. Trimming removed 4 bases from V and 3 bases from J; junction bases left unmatched: 7. This CDR3 is 15 amino acids long. This chain's CDR3 is CASSPELAEKETQYF. The CDR3 DNA reads as TGCGCCAGCAGCCCGGAACTAGCGGAAAAAGAGACCCAGTACTTC.

This clonotype was detected many times. The chain employs TRBV20-1 and TRBJ2-1; possible D gene TRBD2, 6 bases. V was shortened by 6 bases and J by 5 bases, with 14 bases between the two germline ends. The CDR3 spans 13 residues. In germline, CDR1 is DFQATT, CDR2 SNEGSKA (reference sequence). CDR3 residues: CSASRDLDNEQFF. The CDR3 region has the DNA TGCAGTGCGAGCCGGGACTTGGACAATGAGCAGTTCTTC.

This clonotype was detected many times. The chain links TRBV20-1 to TRBJ2-7; 7 nucleotides align to TRBD1. The length of the CDR3 is 16 residues. Losses at the gene ends were 4 bases for V and 2 bases for J; bases not matched to a gene: 14. Germline-derived CDR1 and CDR2 are DFQATT and SNEGSKA (reference sequence). CDR3 protein: CSATLIKTGTAYEQYF. Written as DNA, the CDR3 is TGCAGTGCTACCCTAATCAAGACCGGGACAGCCTACGAGCAGTACTTC.

This clonotype was picked up many times. The chain uses TRBV7-2 and TRBJ2-5; no clear D gene. Germline V gene lookup returns CDR1 SGHTA and CDR2 FQGNSA. CDR3 size: 12 residues. The V end lost 3 bases, the J end lost 4 bases, and 6 bases lay between the germline ends. The chain's CDR3 is CASSFSGETQYF. The CDR3 region has the DNA TGTGCCAGCAGCTTTTCGGGAGAGACCCAGTACTTC.

This clonotype was recorded at least ten times. This chain connects TRBV28 to TRBJ2-3; the D is unclear. Germline lookup yields CDR1 MDHEN and CDR2 SYDVKM. The CDR3 loop spans 21 amino acids. V lost 1 base and J 2 bases, leaving 28 bases between the germline ends. The CDR3 reads CASSLYSLEAAGSIFTDTQYF. CDR3 DNA sequence: TGTGCCAGCAGTTTATACTCCCTAGAGGCGGCAGGCTCGATCTTCACAGATACGCAGTATTTT.

At least ten counts were recorded for this clonotype. J is TRBJ2-3 and V is TRBV6-2 or TRBV6-3; D remains ambiguous. Trimming removed 2 bases from V and 5 bases from J, with 8 bases in between. This CDR3 has 13 amino acids. Germline CDR1 MNHEY, CDR2 SVGEGT. Here the CDR3 DNA reads TGTGCCAGCAGTTACCCCTCCAGAGATACGCAGTATTTT. Translation: CASSYPSRDTQYF.

This clonotype showed up many times. The V call is TRBV25-1, the J call TRBJ1-4; D perhaps matches TRBD1 (6 bases). Germline V gene sequence: CDR1 MGHDK, CDR2 SYGVNS. This CDR3 has 14 amino acids. The V gene lost 6 bases and the J gene lost 7 bases, with 15 bases spanning the gap. CDR3 in amino acids: CASSLQGGGEKLFF. DNA of the CDR3: TGTGCCAGCAGCCTACAGGGAGGTGGTGAAAAACTGTTTTTT. Full variable domain (outside the CDR3, taken from reference TRBV25-1 and TRBJ1-4): EADIYQTPRYLVIGTGKKITLECSQTMGHDKMYWYQQDPGMELHLIHYSYGVNSTEKGDLSSESTVSRIRTEHFPLTLESARPSHTSQYLCASSLQGGGEKLFFGSGTQLSVL.

This clonotype was seen ten or more times. This sequence joins TRBV27 and TRBJ2-1; D is uncertain. The CDR3 spans 13 residues. CDR1 is MNHEY, CDR2 SMNVEV, per germline (reference sequence). Trimming stripped 6 bases from V and 12 bases from J, with 18 bases between. CDR3 DNA sequence: TGTGCCAGCAGCTTCAGCCGGGCCCGTTGGCAGTTCTTC. Residues: CASSFSRARWQFF.

This clonotype was counted at least ten times. This chain links TRBV27 with TRBJ2-1; D possibly corresponds to TRBD1 (5 bases). V was clipped by 2 bases and J by 5 bases, with 13 bases between them. This CDR3 spans 15 amino acids. CDR1 is MNHEY and CDR2 is SMNVEV in the germline V gene (reference sequence). In DNA, the CDR3 is TGTGCCAGCAGTTTAAGGGGTCCAGGTCACAATGAGCAGTTCTTC. Its translation: CASSLRGPGHNEQFF.

V usage is TRBV7-2 and J usage is TRBJ1-6, with TRBD1 identical over 9 bases. The V segment lost 1 base and the J segment 10 bases; nucleotides outside the gene matches: 5. Germline values: CDR1 SGHTA, CDR2 FQGNSA. The CDR3 consists of 15 residues. The CDR3 here is CASSLEQGAGSPLHF. The CDR3 nucleotides read TGTGCCAGCAGCTTAGAACAGGGGGCTGGGTCACCCCTCCACTTT.

In this sample, this clonotype turned up many times. CDR3 amino acids: CASSAKWGQETQYF. Here the CDR3 DNA reads TGTGCCAGCAGCGCAAAGTGGGGTCAAGAGACCCAGTACTTC. The J gene is TRBJ2-5, the V gene TRBV28, with D unclear. Germline values: CDR1 MDHEN, CDR2 SYDVKM. Trimming took off 6 bases at V and 2 bases at J, with 13 bases between the two ends. This CDR3 comprises 14 residues.

This clonotype has at least ten counts. The V call is TRBV7-2, the J call TRBJ2-1; 15 nucleotides match TRBD2. The ends lost 4 bases at V and 8 bases at J; junction bases unmatched: 3. Germline CDR1 and CDR2: SGHTA and FQGNSA. The CDR3 consists of 15 residues. The CDR3 region has the DNA TGTGCCAGCAGCTGGACTAGCGGGAGGGCCCATGAGCAGTTCTTC. Translated: CASSWTSGRAHEQFF.

This rearrangement joins TRBV4-1 to TRBJ1-1, with D tentatively TRBD1 (5 bases). Trimming cost V 9 bases and J 7 bases, with 21 bases left between them. The length of the CDR3 is 14 residues. Germline values: CDR1 MGHRA, CDR2 YSYEKL. CDR3: CASRFRQGVNEAFF. Written as DNA, the CDR3 is TGCGCCAGTCGATTCCGGCAGGGTGTAAATGAAGCTTTCTTT.

Details on this clonotype: A clone one base away is much larger, so this may be a read error. V and J are TRBV12-3 or TRBV12-4 and TRBJ2-7, with a possible D match to TRBD1 (6 bases). The V end lost 6 bases, the J end lost 2 bases, and 23 bases lay between the germline ends. This CDR3 contains 17 residues. The DNA for the CDR3 is TGTGCCAGCAGCCCGGAACAGGGAAGCCTGGTGGCCTACGAGCAGTACTTC. It yields the protein CASSPEQGSLVAYEQYF.

This clonotype was seen ten or more times. The V call is TRBV10-3, the J call TRBJ2-1, with 9 bases identical to TRBD2. This CDR3 is 19 amino acids long. Germline CDR1 ENHRY, CDR2 SYGVKD. V gave up 1 base and J gave up 2 bases; unmatched junction bases: 12. The CDR3 DNA sequence: TGTGCCATCAGTGAGTTGACTAGCGGAAGCCCTATTCCCTACAATGAGCAGTTCTTC. It yields the protein CAISELTSGSPIPYNEQFF.